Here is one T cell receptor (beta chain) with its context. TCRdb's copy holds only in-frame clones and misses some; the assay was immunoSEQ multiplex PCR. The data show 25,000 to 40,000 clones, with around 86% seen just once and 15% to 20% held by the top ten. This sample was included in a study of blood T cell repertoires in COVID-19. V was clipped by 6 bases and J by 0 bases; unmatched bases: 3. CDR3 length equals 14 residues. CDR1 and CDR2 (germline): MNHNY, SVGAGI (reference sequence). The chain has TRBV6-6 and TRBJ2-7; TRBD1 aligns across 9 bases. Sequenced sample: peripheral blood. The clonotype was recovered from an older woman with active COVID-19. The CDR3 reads CASRMGQGSYEQYF. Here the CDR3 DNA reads TGTGCCAGCAGAATGGGACAGGGCTCCTACGAGCAGTACTTC.